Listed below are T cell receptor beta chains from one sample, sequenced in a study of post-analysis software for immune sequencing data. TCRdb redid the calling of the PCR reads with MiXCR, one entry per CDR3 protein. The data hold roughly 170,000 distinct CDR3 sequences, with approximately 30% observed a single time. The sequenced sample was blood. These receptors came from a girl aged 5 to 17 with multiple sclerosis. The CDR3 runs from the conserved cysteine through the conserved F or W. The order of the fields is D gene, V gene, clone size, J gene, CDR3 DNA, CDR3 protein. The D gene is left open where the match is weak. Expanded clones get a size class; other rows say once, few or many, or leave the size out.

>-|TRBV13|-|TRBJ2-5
TGTGCCAGCAGCCGCCTGCGGGCAGGGACGACCCAGTACTTC
CASSRLRAGTTQYF
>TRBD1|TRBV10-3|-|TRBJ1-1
TGTGCCATCAGCGAAGGACAGGGCTCGATGTCTTTCTTT
CAISEGQGSMSFF
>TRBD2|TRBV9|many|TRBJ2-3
TGTGCCAGCAGCGTAACTAGCGGGACTACAGATACGCAGTATTTT
CASSVTSGTTDTQYF
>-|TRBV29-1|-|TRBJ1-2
TGCAGCGTTGAAGCTAGTCAGGGAGGCGGCTACACCTTC
CSVEASQGGGYTF
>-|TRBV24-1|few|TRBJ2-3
TGTGCCACCAGTGACTGGACCTCCACAGATACGCAGTATTTT
CATSDWTSTDTQYF
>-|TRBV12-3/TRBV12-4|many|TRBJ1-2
TGTGCCAGCAGTGAGGGGCAGGGGTTAGGCTACACCTTC
CASSEGQGLGYTF
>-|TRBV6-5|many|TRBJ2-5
TGTGCCAGCAGCCGCGGCCCAGGACAAGAGACCCAGTACTTC
CASSRGPGQETQYF
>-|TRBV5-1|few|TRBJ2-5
TGCGCCAGCAGCTTTTTACCGGGGGCGCGGGAAGAGACCCAGTACTTC
CASSFLPGAREETQYF
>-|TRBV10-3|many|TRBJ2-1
TGTGCCATCAGCTCGGGAGTGGCCAATGAGCAGTTCTTC
CAISSGVANEQFF
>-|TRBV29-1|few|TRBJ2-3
TGCAGCGTAAGACTATTCAGGGACCGGGGAGATACGCAGTATTTT
CSVRLFRDRGDTQYF
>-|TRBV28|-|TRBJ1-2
TGTGCCAGCAGCCCCTCCACGGCTAACTATGGCTACACCTTC
CASSPSTANYGYTF
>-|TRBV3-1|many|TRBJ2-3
TGTGCCAGCAGCCAAGGCCGGGTGGGATCGACAGATACGCAGTATTTT
CASSQGRVGSTDTQYF
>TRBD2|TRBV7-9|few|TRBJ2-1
TGTGCCAGCACCCCACTAGCGGGAGGGAGGAATGAGCAGTTCTTC
CASTPLAGGRNEQFF
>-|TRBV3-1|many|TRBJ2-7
TGTGCCAGCAGCCAAGGGGCAGGGTCCTACGAGCAGTACTTC
CASSQGAGSYEQYF
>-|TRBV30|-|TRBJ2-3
TGTGCCTGGATTCCGACCGCGAGCACAGATACGCAGTATTTT
CAWIPTASTDTQYF
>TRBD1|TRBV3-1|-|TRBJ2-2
TGTGCCAGCAGCCAGGAAACCGGACAGGGGGCGTCCGGGGAGCTGTTTTTT
CASSQETGQGASGELFF
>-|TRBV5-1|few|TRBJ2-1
TGCGCCAGCAGGAGTGACTTAGCGGTATCCTACAATGAGCAGTTCTTC
CASRSDLAVSYNEQFF
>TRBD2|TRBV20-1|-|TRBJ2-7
TGCAGTGCTAGTAAGAATAGCGGGGGTTATGAGGAGCAGTACTTC
CSASKNSGGYEEQYF
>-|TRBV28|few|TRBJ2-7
TGTGCCATCACGGACGGGGCCGCCTACGAGCAGTACTTC
CAITDGAAYEQYF
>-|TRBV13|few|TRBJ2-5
TGTGCCAGCAGCTCCTCCAAAGAGACCCAGTACTTC
CASSSSKETQYF
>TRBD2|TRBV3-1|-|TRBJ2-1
TGTGCCAGCAGCCTTGGTGGCGGGAGGTACAATGAGCAGTTCTTC
CASSLGGGRYNEQFF
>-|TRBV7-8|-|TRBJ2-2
TGTGCCAGCAGCTTAGATGAAAGGGGCGGGGAGCTGTTTTTT
CASSLDERGGELFF
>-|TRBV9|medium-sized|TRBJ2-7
TGTGCCAGCAGCGCGGACGTCGGGCTGGACAGCTCCTACGAGCAGTACTTC
CASSADVGLDSSYEQYF
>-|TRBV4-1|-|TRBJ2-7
TGCGCCAGCAGCCAAGACGGCCGCTCCTACGAGCAGTACTTC
CASSQDGRSYEQYF
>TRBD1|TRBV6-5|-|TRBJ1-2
TGTGCCAGCAACCCCCAAACCGGGACAGGAACCTATGGCTACACCTTC
CASNPQTGTGTYGYTF
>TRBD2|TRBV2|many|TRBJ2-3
TGTGCCAGGACCCTAGCGGGGGGTACGCAGTATTTT
CARTLAGGTQYF
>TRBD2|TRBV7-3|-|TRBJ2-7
TGTGCCAGCAGCCCACCCGGGACTAGCAATGAGCAGTACTTC
CASSPPGTSNEQYF
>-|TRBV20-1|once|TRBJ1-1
TGCAGTGCTAGAAGGGGGAGCACTGAAGCTTTCTTT
CSARRGSTEAFF
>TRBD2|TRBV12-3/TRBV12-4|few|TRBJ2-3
TGTGCCAGCACCCTAAGGGGCGGGAGGTACCCTAGCACAGATACGCAGTATTTT
CASTLRGGRYPSTDTQYF
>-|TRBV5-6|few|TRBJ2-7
TGTGCCAGCAGCTTCAGACATCTCTACGAGCAGTACTTC
CASSFRHLYEQYF
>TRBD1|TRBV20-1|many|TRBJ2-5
TGCAGTGCCCGGGACAGGGGCAAGGAGACCCAGTACTTC
CSARDRGKETQYF
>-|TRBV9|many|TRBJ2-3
TGTGCCAGCAGCGCCCGCACAGATACGCAGTATTTT
CASSARTDTQYF
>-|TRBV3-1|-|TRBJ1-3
TGTGCCAGCAGCCTCCCGCGAAACACCATATATTTT
CASSLPRNTIYF
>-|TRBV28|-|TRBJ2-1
TGTGCCAGCAGTCCTACGACCGGGGCGGGACCGAACAATGAGCAGTTCTTC
CASSPTTGAGPNNEQFF
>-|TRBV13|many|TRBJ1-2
TGTGCCAGCAGCTTATCGTATGGTTTGGACAGCACAAACTATGGCTACACCTTC
CASSLSYGLDSTNYGYTF
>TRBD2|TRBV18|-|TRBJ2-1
TGTGCCAGCTCACCCCGACTAGCGGGGGCTGCTGAAGACAATGAGCAGTTCTTC
CASSPRLAGAAEDNEQFF
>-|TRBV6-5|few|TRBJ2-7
TGTGCCAGCAGTTACTCATCTAGATCCTACGAGCAGTACTTC
CASSYSSRSYEQYF
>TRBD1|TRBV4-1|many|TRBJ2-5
TGCGCCAGCAGCCGCGGAGTACAGGGGGTGCAAGAGACCCAGTACTTC
CASSRGVQGVQETQYF
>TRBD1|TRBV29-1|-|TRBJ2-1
TGCAGCGTCGAAGGACAGGGAGGCTTCGAGCAGTTCTTC
CSVEGQGGFEQFF
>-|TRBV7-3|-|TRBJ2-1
TGTGCCAGCAGCAGGGGGGGGGAGGAGGTTCATGAGCAGTTCTTC
CASSRGGEEVHEQFF
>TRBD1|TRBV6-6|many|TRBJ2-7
TGTGCCACTACCAGGGGGCCTACCTACGAGCAGTACTTC
CATTRGPTYEQYF
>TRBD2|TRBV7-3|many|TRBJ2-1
TGTGCCAGCAGCCGACTAGCGGGAAGGGATGAGCAGTTCTTC
CASSRLAGRDEQFF
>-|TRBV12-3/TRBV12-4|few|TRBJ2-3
TGTGCCAGCGCCCGTCTGGGCAGCAACAATGAGCAGTATTTT
CASARLGSNNEQYF
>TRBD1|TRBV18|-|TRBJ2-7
TGTGCCAGCTCACCAATTTCAGGACAGGGGAGGTTCTACGAGCAGTACTTC
CASSPISGQGRFYEQYF
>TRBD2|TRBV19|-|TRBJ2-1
TGTGCCAGTAGTAGCGTGCTAGCGGGATTGGATGAGCAGTTCTTC
CASSSVLAGLDEQFF
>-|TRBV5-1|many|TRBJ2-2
TGCGCCAGCAGCTTGGGACTGAACACCGGGGAGCTGTTTTTT
CASSLGLNTGELFF
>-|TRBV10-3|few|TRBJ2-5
TGTGCCATCAGTCACCCCTTAGCGGATTACAATGAGCAGTACTTC
CAISHPLADYNEQYF
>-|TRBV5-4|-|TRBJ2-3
TGTGCCAGCAGCTCCACCTTTGGCGGGATCACAGATACGCAGTATTTT
CASSSTFGGITDTQYF
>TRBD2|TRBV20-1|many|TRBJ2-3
TGCAGTGCTCCGGGGGGGGGCAGGAGCACAGATACGCAGTATTTT
CSAPGGGRSTDTQYF
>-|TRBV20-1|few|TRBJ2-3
TGCAGTGTTAGTGGGGACCTACCTAGCACAGATACGCAGTATTTT
CSVSGDLPSTDTQYF
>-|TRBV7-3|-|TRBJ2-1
TGTACCAGCAGCCCCAACCCGCCGGGACCCTCATACAATGAGCAGTTCTTC
CTSSPNPPGPSYNEQFF
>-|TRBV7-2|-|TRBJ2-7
TGTGCCAGCAACCCGGGGGCCGACTCCTACGAGCAGTACTTC
CASNPGADSYEQYF
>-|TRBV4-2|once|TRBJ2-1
TGTGCCAGCAGCCAAGAACGGAACGCCCAGCAGTTCTTC
CASSQERNAQQFF
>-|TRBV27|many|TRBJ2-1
TGTGCCAGCAGTCGCTCCGGGGCCTACAATGAGCAGTTCTTC
CASSRSGAYNEQFF
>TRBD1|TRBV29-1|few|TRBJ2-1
TGCAGCGTTGACTCTTCCGGGACAGGGGGGAATGAGCAGTTCTTC
CSVDSSGTGGNEQFF
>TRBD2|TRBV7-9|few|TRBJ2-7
TGTGCCAGCAGCTCGAGTAGCGGGAGGGCCGAATACGAGCAGTACTTC
CASSSSSGRAEYEQYF
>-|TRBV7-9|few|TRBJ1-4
TGTGCCAGCAGCCGCCGGGGCGAGGAGGAAAAACTGTTTTTT
CASSRRGEEEKLFF